The rows below give T cell receptor beta chains drawn from one sample of a study of vaccination and CD4 T cells after COVID-19. These receptors' targets are unknown. TCRdb re-analysed the PCR reads in MiXCR, keeping a single row per CDR3 protein. The table has about 19,000 distinct CDR3 sequences, approximately 22% seen once. The sequencing sample was made of cultured CD4+ T cells from blood. The receptors were sampled from a human donor with COVID-19. The CDR3 runs from the conserved cysteine through the conserved F or W. D genes are given only for firm matches. Expanded clones get a size class; other rows say once, few or many, or leave the size out.

>TRBV20-1|TRBD1|TRBJ1-6|few|13
CSAEGQGDSPLHF
TGCAGTGCTGAGGGACAGGGGGATTCACCCCTCCACTTT
>TRBV25-1|TRBD1|TRBJ1-2|.|13
CASSAGQARAYTF
TGTGCCAGCAGTGCGGGACAGGCAAGAGCCTACACCTTC
>TRBV7-2|.|TRBJ1-3|few|14
CASSLAQTRNTIYF
TGTGCCAGCAGCTTAGCCCAAACCAGAAACACCATATATTTT
>TRBV21-1|.|TRBJ2-3|few|15
CASSKEGRARDTQYF
TGTGCCAGCAGCAAAGAGGGCAGGGCAAGAGATACGCAGTATTTT
>TRBV2|.|TRBJ2-3|few|14
CASSRTDHTDTQYF
TGTGCCAGCAGTAGGACAGACCACACAGATACGCAGTATTTT
>TRBV4-3|TRBD2|TRBJ2-5|once|14
CASSPDTSREAQYF
TGCGCCAGCAGCCCCGACACGTCCCGGGAGGCCCAGTACTTC
>TRBV11-3|.|TRBJ1-2|medium-sized|16
CASSLEGRGGNYGYTF
TGTGCCAGCAGCTTAGAAGGTCGCGGGGGGAACTATGGCTACACCTTC
>TRBV20-1|.|TRBJ1-1|medium-sized|14
CSARVRGNGTEAFF
TGCAGTGCTAGAGTTCGGGGGAATGGCACTGAAGCTTTCTTT
>TRBV7-2|TRBD2|TRBJ2-1|.|17
CASSRGIAGGTRGEQFF
TGTGCCAGCAGCCGTGGTATAGCGGGGGGTACCCGGGGTGAGCAGTTCTTC
>TRBV7-9|TRBD1|TRBJ1-4|.|17
CASSRMLRDRANEKLFF
TGTGCCAGCAGTCGGATGTTGCGGGACAGGGCAAATGAAAAACTGTTTTTT
>TRBV5-4|TRBD1|TRBJ2-2|.|15
CASSIRGTNTGELFF
TGTGCCAGCAGCATCAGGGGGACGAACACCGGGGAGCTGTTTTTT
>TRBV15|.|TRBJ1-1|medium-sized|13
CATSRDRLGMRFF
TGTGCCACCAGCAGAGATAGGCTGGGTATGCGTTTCTTT
>TRBV6-2/TRBV6-3|TRBD1|TRBJ1-1|few|16
CASRPTGGRLNTEAFF
TGTGCCAGCAGGCCGACAGGGGGCCGCTTGAACACTGAAGCTTTCTTT
>TRBV5-4|.|TRBJ2-5|few|13
CASSLGGVETQYF
TGTGCCAGCAGCTTGGGCGGGGTGGAGACCCAGTACTTC
>TRBV11-2|TRBD1|TRBJ2-2|.|15
CASSRVQGATGELFF
TGTGCCAGCAGCCGGGTCCAGGGGGCGACCGGGGAGCTGTTTTTT
>TRBV5-1|TRBD1|TRBJ1-2|few|13
CASRPTGVEGYTF
TGCGCCAGCAGACCTACAGGGGTCGAAGGCTACACCTTC
>TRBV6-1|TRBD1|TRBJ1-5|.|14
CASSRQGAFQPQHF
TGTGCCAGCAGCAGACAGGGGGCATTTCAGCCCCAGCATTTT
>TRBV20-1|.|TRBJ1-5|medium-sized|17
CSARDTLREGGNQPQHF
TGCAGTGCTAGAGATACTCTTCGAGAGGGCGGGAATCAGCCCCAGCATTTT
>TRBV10-3|.|TRBJ2-5|.|14
CAISDGVAQETQYF
TGTGCCATCAGTGATGGAGTGGCCCAAGAGACCCAGTACTTC
>TRBV6-5|TRBD1|TRBJ2-1|.|13
CASRYRGSNEQFF
TGTGCCAGCAGGTACAGGGGAAGCAATGAGCAGTTCTTC
>TRBV7-3|.|TRBJ2-2|.|14
CASSQQGCTGELFF
TGTGCCAGCAGCCAACAGGGTTGCACCGGGGAGCTGTTTTTT
>TRBV2|TRBD2|TRBJ2-2|.|17
CASSALLAGGHPGELFF
TGTGCCAGCAGTGCCTTACTAGCGGGGGGGCACCCCGGGGAGCTGTTTTTT
>TRBV30|TRBD1|TRBJ1-4|.|17
CAWTDNRGVATNEKLFF
TGTGCCTGGACCGACAACAGGGGGGTCGCGACTAATGAAAAACTGTTTTTT
>TRBV7-9|.|TRBJ2-7|few|13
CATSLGGEYEQYF
TGTGCCACCTCCCTGGGGGGCGAGTACGAGCAGTACTTC
>TRBV20-1|.|TRBJ1-1|.|13
CSAGGGGWTEAFF
TGCAGTGCTGGAGGGGGAGGGTGGACTGAAGCTTTCTTT
>TRBV7-8|TRBD1|TRBJ2-6|.|19
CASSLRDRPGDSGANVLTF
TGTGCCAGCAGCCTAAGGGACAGGCCCGGGGATTCTGGGGCCAACGTCCTGACTTTC
>TRBV7-9|.|TRBJ1-1|.|14
CASTKDGGNTEAFF
TGTGCCAGCACCAAAGACGGGGGGAACACTGAAGCTTTCTTT
>TRBV20-1|TRBD1|TRBJ1-5|.|14
CSARTGLSNQPQHF
TGCAGTGCCAGGACAGGGTTAAGCAATCAGCCCCAGCATTTT
>TRBV10-3|.|TRBJ2-5|few|12
CAISPWGETQYF
TGTGCCATCAGCCCTTGGGGAGAGACCCAGTACTTC